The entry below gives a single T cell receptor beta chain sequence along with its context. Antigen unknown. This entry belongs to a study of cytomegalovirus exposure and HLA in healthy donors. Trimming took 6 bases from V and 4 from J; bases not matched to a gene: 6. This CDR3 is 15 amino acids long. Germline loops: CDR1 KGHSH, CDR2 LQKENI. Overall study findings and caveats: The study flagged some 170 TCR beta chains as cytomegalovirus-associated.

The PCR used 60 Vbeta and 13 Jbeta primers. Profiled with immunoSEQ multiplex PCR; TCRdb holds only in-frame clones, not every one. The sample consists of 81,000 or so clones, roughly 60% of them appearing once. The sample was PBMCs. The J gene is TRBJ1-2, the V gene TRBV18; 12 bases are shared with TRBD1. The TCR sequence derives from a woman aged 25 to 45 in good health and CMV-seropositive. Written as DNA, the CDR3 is TGTGCCAGCTCCCCCGGGACAGGGGGCAGCTATGGCTACACCTTC. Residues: CASSPGTGGSYGYTF. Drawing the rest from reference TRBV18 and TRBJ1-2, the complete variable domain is NAGVMQNPRHLVRRRGQEARLRCSPMKGHSHVYWYRQLPEEGLKFMVYLQKENIIDESGMPKERFSAEFPKEGPSILRIQQVVRGDSAAYFCASSPGTGGSYGYTFGSGTRLTVV.